These T cell receptor beta chains were read from a single sample in a study of blood T cell repertoires in COVID-19. TCRdb's copy holds only in-frame clones and misses some; the assay was immunoSEQ multiplex PCR. The sample consists of 55,000 to 75,000 clones, about 88% of them appearing once. The sequenced material came from peripheral blood. The receptor set was obtained from a human donor with active COVID-19. The donor label of this sample is uncertain. CDR3s include the opening cysteine and the closing phenylalanine or tryptophan. Each record gives: J gene, V gene, D gene, clone size, CDR3 DNA, CDR3 protein. D genes are given only for firm matches. Only some rows state a clone size, as once, few, many or a class for expanded clones.

TRBJ2-3 TRBV2 NA NA TGTGCCAGCAGTGAAAGGAGGGCTCGGTTGGATACGCAGTATTTT CASSERRARLDTQYF
TRBJ1-2 TRBV6-2/TRBV6-3 NA NA TGTGCCAGCAGCCTCAACGACAGGCGGGATGGCTACACCTTC CASSLNDRRDGYTF
TRBJ2-7 TRBV4-3 NA NA TGCGCCAGCAGCCAAGAGTGGGAGATCTACGAGCAGTACTTC CASSQEWEIYEQYF
TRBJ2-3 TRBV18 TRBD1 NA TGTGCCAGCTCACCACCCCGGACAGGGGAAACAGATACGCAGTATTTT CASSPPRTGETDTQYF
TRBJ2-7 TRBV5-4 TRBD1 NA TGTGCCAGCAGCAGCCGGACAGGTTCCCACGAGCAGTACTTC CASSSRTGSHEQYF
TRBJ2-5 TRBV4-1 TRBD1 few TGCGCCAGCAGCCAGTGGGGACAGGAAGAAGAGACCCAGTACTTC CASSQWGQEEETQYF
TRBJ2-7 TRBV7-9 NA NA TGTGCCAGCAGCTTAGTGGGCATTTCCGAGCAGTACTTC CASSLVGISEQYF
TRBJ1-6 TRBV3-1/TRBV3-2 NA NA TGTGCCAGCAGGTTGGACAGCATAAATAATTCACCCCTCCACTTT CASRLDSINNSPLHF
TRBJ2-2 TRBV7-6 TRBD1 NA TGTGCCAGCAGCCTAAGGGGGGGACAGGGGACCGGGGAGCTGTTTTTT CASSLRGGQGTGELFF
TRBJ2-1 TRBV5-6 NA few TGTGCCAGCAGCCCGACTACACGATGGATTGAGGAGCAGTTCTTC CASSPTTRWIEEQFF
TRBJ2-2 TRBV29-1 TRBD2 NA TGCAGCGTTGTATGGGCCGGACTAGCGAACACCGGGGAGCTGTTTTTT CSVVWAGLANTGELFF
TRBJ1-1 TRBV2 TRBD1 once TGTGCCAGCAGTCCCTACCCCGGGACAGGGCCACAAGATGCTTTCTTT CASSPYPGTGPQDAFF
TRBJ1-2 TRBV5-6 NA NA TGTGCCAGCAGCGGGACGGGAGGGGGGAACTATGGCTACACCTTC CASSGTGGGNYGYTF
TRBJ2-2 TRBV28 TRBD2 NA TGTGCCAGCAGTTCTGGGACTAGGAACACCGGGGAGCTGTTTTTT CASSSGTRNTGELFF
TRBJ2-7 TRBV30 NA few TGTGCCTGGAGTGTGTGGGGCAGAGGCTACGAGCAGTACTTC CAWSVWGRGYEQYF
TRBJ1-6 TRBV5-4 NA NA TGTGCCAGCAGCGGGGGGAATTCGGATTCACCCCTCCACTTT CASSGGNSDSPLHF
TRBJ2-1 TRBV4-2 TRBD1 once TGTGCCAGCAGCTCGGGACAGGGGCCTGACAATGAGCAGTTCTTC CASSSGQGPDNEQFF
TRBJ2-7 TRBV7-2 NA NA TGTGCCAGCAGCTTAGAGGGGCAGGGTAGGCACGAGCAGTACTTC CASSLEGQGRHEQYF
TRBJ2-1 TRBV2 TRBD2 once TGTGCCAGCACGGTTAGCGGGCTATACAATGAGCAGTTCTTC CASTVSGLYNEQFF
TRBJ1-4 TRBV11-2 NA NA TGTGCCAGCAGCATCGTCCAGGGGATTAATGAAAAACTGTTTTTT CASSIVQGINEKLFF
TRBJ1-1 TRBV29-1 TRBD1 NA TGCAGCGTTGAAGTTTCGACAGGGGCTGAAGCTTTCTTT CSVEVSTGAEAFF
TRBJ1-5 TRBV10-3 TRBD1 NA TGTGCCATCAGTGATGGGGACAGGGGGCTTGATCAGCCCCAGCATTTT CAISDGDRGLDQPQHF
TRBJ1-2 TRBV18 NA NA TGTGCCAGCTCCCCGAGTGGACAGCCTAACTATGGCTACACCTTC CASSPSGQPNYGYTF
TRBJ2-7 TRBV10-1 TRBD2 NA TGCGCCAGCAGTGAGGGACTAGCGGGAAGATACGAGCAGTACTTC CASSEGLAGRYEQYF
TRBJ2-1 TRBV18 TRBD1 once TGTGCCAGCTCACCCCAACACGGACAGGGGTACAATGAGCAGTTCTTC CASSPQHGQGYNEQFF
TRBJ2-1 TRBV5-1 TRBD2 NA TGCGCCAGCAGCTTGACTAGCGGGGCCCGGGCGGAGCAGTTCTTC CASSLTSGARAEQFF
TRBJ1-6 TRBV9 NA once TGTGCCAGCAGCGTAGATAGCAGGGGACAAGGATCACCCCTCCACTTT CASSVDSRGQGSPLHF
TRBJ2-1 TRBV5-1 TRBD1 NA TGCGCCAGCAGCTTAGTAGGGGACAGGTTGTCCGCGCAGTTCTTC CASSLVGDRLSAQFF
TRBJ2-4 TRBV19 NA NA TGTGCCAGTAGTATAGCTGGGGGACTAGCCAAAAACATTCAGTACTTC CASSIAGGLAKNIQYF
TRBJ1-5 TRBV3-1/TRBV3-2 NA few TGTGCCAGCAGCCAAAACAGTGGGGGGATACGCTATAGCAATCAGCCCCAGCATTTT CASSQNSGGIRYSNQPQHF
TRBJ1-2 TRBV2 NA NA TGTGCCAGCAGCCAGGACTTTAACTATGGCTACACCTTC CASSQDFNYGYTF
TRBJ1-6 TRBV5-5 NA few TGTGCCAGCAGCTGGGGGCGGGTGGAGAATTCACCCCTCCACTTT CASSWGRVENSPLHF
TRBJ2-7 TRBV28 NA NA TGTGCCAGTGCCGGACAGATTGCTTACGAGCAGTACTTC CASAGQIAYEQYF
TRBJ1-2 TRBV14 NA NA TGTGCCAGCAGCCCCAACGCAGTTTATGGCTACACCTTC CASSPNAVYGYTF
TRBJ2-3 TRBV29-1 NA NA TGCAGCGTCCAAAGGGGTTCTGATACGCAGTATTTT CSVQRGSDTQYF
TRBJ2-7 TRBV4-2 TRBD2 NA TGTGCCAGCAGCCAATCGCTAGCGGGGGCCTACGAGCAGTACTTC CASSQSLAGAYEQYF
TRBJ1-2 TRBV7-9 NA NA TGTGCCAGCAGCTTAGGCCCCACAGACTATGGCTACACCTTC CASSLGPTDYGYTF
TRBJ1-2 TRBV7-9 NA few TGTGCCATCGAGGGATTTCGTGGCTACACCTTC CAIEGFRGYTF
TRBJ2-5 TRBV18 NA NA TGTGCCAGCGTAGACTTGTTAGGAGCGGAGACCCAGTACTTC CASVDLLGAETQYF
TRBJ2-3 TRBV2 TRBD1 NA TGTGCCAACACAGGGACAGGGGCAGATACGCAGTATTTT CANTGTGADTQYF
TRBJ2-1 TRBV28 NA NA TGTGCCAGCAGTCCTCGGACAGGGAGGGACAATGAGCAGTTCTTC CASSPRTGRDNEQFF
TRBJ2-1 TRBV11-2 TRBD2 NA TGTGCCAGCAGCAAACTAAGCGGGAGATCCTACAATGAGCAGTTCTTC CASSKLSGRSYNEQFF
TRBJ1-1 TRBV19 TRBD1 NA TGTGCCAGTAGTATAGAAGGAGGGGGCGGCACTGAAGCTTTCTTT CASSIEGGGGTEAFF
TRBJ1-1 TRBV4-2 NA NA TGTGCCAGCAGCCCGGCCACAGAACAGGGTGGTGTTGCATCTGCCTTGAACACTGAAGCTTTCTTT CASSPATEQGGVASALNTEAFF
TRBJ1-1 TRBV11-2 NA NA TGTGCCAGCAGCTTCCAGTCAGGGGTTTTCTCCCTCATGAACACTGAAGCTTTCTTT CASSFQSGVFSLMNTEAFF